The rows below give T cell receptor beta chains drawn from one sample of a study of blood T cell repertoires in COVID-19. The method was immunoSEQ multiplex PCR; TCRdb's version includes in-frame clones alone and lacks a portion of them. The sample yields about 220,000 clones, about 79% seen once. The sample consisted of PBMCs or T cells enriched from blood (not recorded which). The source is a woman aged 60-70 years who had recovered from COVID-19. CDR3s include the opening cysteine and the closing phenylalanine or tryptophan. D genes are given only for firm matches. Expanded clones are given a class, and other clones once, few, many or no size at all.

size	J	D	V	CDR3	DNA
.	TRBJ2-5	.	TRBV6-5	CASSTKETQYF	TGTGCCAGCAGTACAAAAGAGACCCAGTACTTC
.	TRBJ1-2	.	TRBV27	CASKGGGFNNYGYTF	TGTGCCAGCAAAGGGGGTGGGTTTAACAACTATGGCTACACCTTC
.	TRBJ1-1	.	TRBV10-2	CASSGEGRAAFF	TGCGCCAGCAGCGGGGAGGGCCGGGCAGCTTTCTTT
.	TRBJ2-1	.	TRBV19	CASSTEAGSYNEQFF	TGTGCCAGTAGTACTGAGGCGGGATCTTACAATGAGCAGTTCTTC
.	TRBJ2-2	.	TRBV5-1	CASSLFAADRDTGELFF	TGCGCCAGCAGCTTATTCGCCGCGGACAGAGACACCGGGGAGCTGTTTTTT
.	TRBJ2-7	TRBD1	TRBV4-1	CASSPLTRDRDSYEQYF	TGCGCCAGCAGCCCCCTTACCCGGGACAGAGATTCCTACGAGCAGTACTTC
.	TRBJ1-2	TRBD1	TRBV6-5	CASSYTGTGGPYGYTF	TGTGCCAGCAGTTACACCGGGACAGGTGGGCCCTATGGCTACACCTTC
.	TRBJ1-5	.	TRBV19	CASSIALYSNQPQHF	TGTGCCAGTAGTATAGCACTGTATAGCAATCAGCCCCAGCATTTT
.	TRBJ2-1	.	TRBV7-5	CARSFTGGGYNEQFF	TGTGCCAGAAGCTTTACGGGGGGCGGGTACAATGAGCAGTTCTTC
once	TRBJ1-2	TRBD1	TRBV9	CASRLSPGTVGGYTF	TGTGCCAGCAGATTGTCTCCCGGGACAGTTGGAGGCTACACCTTC
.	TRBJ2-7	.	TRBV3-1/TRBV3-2	CASSQRPGSYEQYF	TGTGCCAGCAGCCAACGACCGGGATCCTACGAGCAGTACTTC
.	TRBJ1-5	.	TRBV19	CASSIGLLNQPQHF	TGTGCCAGTAGTATAGGACTCCTCAATCAGCCCCAGCATTTT
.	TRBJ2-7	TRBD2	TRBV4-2	CASSQGPSTSGREGEQYF	TGTGCCAGCAGCCAAGGACCTTCCACGAGCGGGAGAGAGGGCGAGCAGTACTTC
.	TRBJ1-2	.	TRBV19	CASLANDRANYGYTF	TGTGCCAGCCTGGCCAATGACAGAGCTAACTATGGCTACACCTTC
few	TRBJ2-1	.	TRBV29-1	CSVGPGQPSSYNEQFF	TGCAGCGTGGGACCGGGACAACCCAGCTCCTACAATGAGCAGTTCTTC
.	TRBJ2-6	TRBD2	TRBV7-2	CASSLRASSGRAGANVLTF	TGTGCCAGCAGCTTAAGGGCCTCTAGCGGGAGGGCTGGGGCCAACGTCCTGACTTTC
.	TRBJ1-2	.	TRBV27	CASRLRGGSLNYGYTF	TGTGCCAGCAGACTAAGGGGAGGCAGCCTTAACTATGGCTACACCTTC
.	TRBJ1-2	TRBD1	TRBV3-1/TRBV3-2	CASSQDRGGGYGYTF	TGTGCCAGCAGCCAAGATCGAGGGGGCGGATATGGCTACACCTTC
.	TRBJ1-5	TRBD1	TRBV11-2	CASSLGQGVVNQPQHF	TGTGCCAGCAGCTTAGGACAGGGGGTTGTCAATCAGCCCCAGCATTTT
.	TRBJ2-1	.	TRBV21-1	CASSPRDNEQFF	TGTGCCAGCAGCCCCCGGGACAATGAGCAGTTCTTC
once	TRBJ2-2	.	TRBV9	CASSPETTGGGRTGELFF	TGTGCCAGCAGCCCAGAAACTACGGGCGGAGGGCGGACCGGGGAGCTGTTTTTT
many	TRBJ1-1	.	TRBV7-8	CASSPMGLNTEAFF	TGTGCCAGCAGCCCAATGGGCTTAAACACTGAAGCTTTCTTT
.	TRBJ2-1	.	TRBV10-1	CASIRLSQFF	TGCGCCAGCATCAGACTGTCGCAGTTCTTC
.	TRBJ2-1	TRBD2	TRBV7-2	CASSSWTSGSTNEQFF	TGTGCCAGCAGCTCCTGGACTAGCGGGAGTACAAATGAGCAGTTCTTC
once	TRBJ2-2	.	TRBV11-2	CASSLVREPGELFF	TGTGCCAGCAGCTTGGTTAGAGAGCCCGGGGAGCTGTTTTTT
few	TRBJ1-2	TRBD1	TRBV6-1	CASSERTGGYGYTF	TGTGCCAGCAGTGAGAGGACAGGGGGCTATGGCTACACCTTC